A single sample is the source of the 3 T cell receptor beta chains below, sequenced in a study of cytomegalovirus exposure and HLA in healthy donors. The PCR employed 60 Vbeta primers together with 13 Jbeta primers. Sequenced by immunoSEQ multiplex PCR; TCRdb stores in-frame clones only, minus some. The profile shows roughly 100,000 clones, 60% to 85% of them singletons. Sequencing was performed on PBMCs. The receptors shown here come from a male donor in good health and CMV-seropositive.

The chain has TRBV7-3 and TRBJ1-2; 10 nucleotides agree with TRBD1. V lost 5 bases and J lost 5; bases outside the gene matches: 11. This CDR3 comprises 16 residues. The germline V gene encodes CDR1 SGHTA and CDR2 FQGTGA. In DNA form, the CDR3 reads TGTGCCAGCAGCCCCACCGGGACAGGGGCGCCTTATGGCTACACCTTC. Its protein product is CASSPTGTGAPYGYTF. The full variable domain, its missing parts supplied by reference TRBV7-3 and TRBJ1-2, is GAGVSQTPSNKVTEKGKYVELRCDPISGHTALYWYRQSLGQGPEFLIYFQGTGAADDSGLPNDRFFAVRPEGSVSTLKIQRTERGDSAVYLCASSPTGTGAPYGYTFGSGTRLTVV.

Comment on this clone: The same CDR3 also results from other DNA sequences found in this sample. This chain uses TRBV9 with TRBJ1-3; D possibly corresponds to TRBD1 (5 bases). The V gene lost 4 bases and the J gene lost 0 bases, with 14 bases spanning the gap. The CDR3 totals 16 residues. Germline CDR1 is SGDLS and CDR2 is YYNGEE. In DNA, the CDR3 is TGTGCCAGCAGCCCCGCGCAGGGATACTCTGGAAACACCATATATTTT. This translates into CASSPAQGYSGNTIYF. Looking up the rest from reference TRBV9 and TRBJ1-3 gives the full variable domain: DSGVTQTPKHLITATGQRVTLRCSPRSGDLSVYWYQQSLDQGLQFLIQYYNGEERAKGNILERFSAQQFPDLHSELNLSSLELGDSALYFCASSPAQGYSGNTIYFGEGSWLTVV.

The V call is TRBV6-1, the J call TRBJ2-5; D is perhaps TRBD1 (6 bases). V lost 4 bases and J lost 5, with 11 bases in between. Germline CDR1 MNHNS, CDR2 SASEGT. The CDR3 totals 13 residues. The CDR3 region is CASSGQEWETQYF. The CDR3 nucleotides read TGTGCCAGCAGTGGACAGGAGTGGGAGACCCAGTACTTC.